This TCR beta chain originates from a study of T cell responses to AZD1222 COVID-19 vaccine. The method was immunoSEQ multiplex PCR; TCRdb's version includes in-frame clones alone and lacks a portion of them. The sample holds 100,000 to 150,000 clones, approximately 90% seen once. As to this clone: Its antigen is undetermined.

Findings and caveats of the study: Per reports, nearly half of all spike-specific TCRs target regions that are unmutated in variants. Vaccine-related CD4 TCRs covered spike, predominating at 160-218 and 743-854.

J gave up 0 bases and V 2 bases, and 4 bases lay outside the gene matches. This CDR3 contains 15 residues. CDR1 and CDR2 from the germline V gene are WSHSY and SAAADI. J is TRBJ2-7 and V is TRBV10-2, with 7 bases lining up with TRBD2. The sequence was obtained from an adult in good health. Material: peripheral blood, obtained on day 0 of AZD1222 vaccination. CDR3 in DNA: TGCGCCAGCAGTGAGGAACTAGCGCGCTCCTACGAGCAGTACTTC. It translates to CASSEELARSYEQYF.